What follows are 12 T cell receptor beta chains derived from one specimen sequenced in a study of cytomegalovirus exposure and HLA in healthy donors. Sequenced by immunoSEQ multiplex PCR; TCRdb stores in-frame clones only, minus some. The table shows fewer than 90,000 clones, with 84% occurring only once. Sequenced material: PBMCs. Receptor source: a woman in her late teens or twenties in good health and CMV-seropositive.

The CDR3, as DNA: TGTGCCAGCTCACCAATAGCCAGGGAATTTGGGAATGAGCAGTTCTTC. This gives the protein CASSPIAREFGNEQFF. This rearrangement joins TRBV18 to TRBJ2-1, with D perhaps matching TRBD1 (5 bases). The germline V and J ends were trimmed by 2 bases and 7 bases, with 18 bases remaining between them. Germline CDR1 reads KGHSH; CDR2 reads LQKENI. The CDR3 is 16 residues long.

The gene calls are TRBV2 and TRBJ2-7, with TRBD1 identical over 10 bases. Per germline, CDR1 SNHLY and CDR2 FYNNEI. The trim removed 5 bases at V and 3 bases at J, leaving 7 bases unmatched. The CDR3 runs to 15 residues. The CDR3 bases are TGTGCCAGCAGTCTCCGGGACAGGGGAGGCTACGAGCAGTACTTC. Protein product: CASSLRDRGGYEQYF.

Comments on this clone: Germline and junction disagree at one end, which may indicate a read error. CDR3 DNA sequence: TGTGCCAGCACCTTAACTGGGACAGGGACCGGGGCCAACGTCCTGACTTTC. Protein: CASTLTGTGTGANVLTF. The gene calls are TRBV7-9 and TRBJ2-6; 9 bases are shared with TRBD1. Per germline, CDR1 SEHNR and CDR2 FQNEAQ (reference sequence). This CDR3 is 17 amino acids long. Drawing the rest from reference TRBV7-9 and TRBJ2-6, the complete variable domain is DTGVSQNPRHKITKRGQNVTFRCDPISEHNRLYWYRQTLGQGPEFLTYFQNEAQLEKSRLLSDRFSAERPKGSFSTLEIQRTEQGDSAMYLCASTLTGTGTGANVLTFGAGSRLTVL.

This chain links TRBV29-1 with TRBJ2-7, with 8 bases fitting TRBD1. This CDR3 has 14 amino acids. CDR1 is SQVTM, CDR2 ANQGSEA, per germline. V lost 6 bases and J lost 2; bases outside the gene matches: 9. CDR3 sequence (DNA): TGCAGCGTCCGGAGGGGGGACAGGACCTACGAGCAGTACTTC. The encoded protein is CSVRRGDRTYEQYF.

This sequence joins TRBV9 and TRBJ1-1; D is uncertain. In germline, CDR1 is SGDLS, CDR2 YYNGEE. The CDR3 covers 13 residues. Trimming took 3 bases from V and 8 from J, leaving 14 bases between them. The chain's CDR3 is CASSGGISVEAFF. In DNA form, the CDR3 reads TGTGCCAGCAGCGGAGGGATTTCGGTCGAAGCTTTCTTT.

The chain combines TRBV5-1 with TRBJ2-5; weak D call: TRBD2 (7 bases). The germline V gene encodes CDR1 SGHRS and CDR2 YFSETQ. The CDR3 spans 15 residues. V shed 4 bases and J shed 5 bases, with 18 bases lying between them. Written as DNA, the CDR3 is TGCGCCAGCAGCACCATCACAGGGAGGGGGGAGACCCAGTACTTC. Translation gives CASSTITGRGETQYF.

The rearrangement joins TRBV6-5 to TRBJ1-4; D gene uncertain. The CDR3 contains 13 residues. Germline CDR1 reads MNHEY; CDR2 reads SVGAGI. The germline V and J ends were trimmed by 10 bases and 2 bases, with 11 bases remaining between them. The CDR3 here is CATRGRTNEKLFF. Written as DNA, the CDR3 is TGTGCCACCCGGGGTAGGACTAATGAAAAACTGTTTTTT.

The chain carries TRBV14 and TRBJ2-7, with a possible D match to TRBD2 (5 bases). This CDR3 has 12 residues. Germline CDR1 and CDR2: SGHDN and FVKESK. Deletions cut 4 bases from V and 2 bases from J, with 6 bases between. CDR3 coding DNA: TGTGCCAGCAGCCTCGGGGCCTACGAGCAGTACTTC. Its translation: CASSLGAYEQYF.

J is TRBJ2-7 and V is TRBV19; 7 nucleotides agree with TRBD2. From germline, CDR1 is LNHDA and CDR2 SQIVND (reference sequence). The CDR3 sequence is 14 residues long. V lost 5 bases to trimming and J lost 0 bases; unmatched junction nucleotides: 4. The CDR3: CASSPRTSSYEQYF. The CDR3 DNA sequence: TGTGCCAGTAGTCCCCGGACTAGCTCCTACGAGCAGTACTTC.

The chain has TRBV30 and TRBJ2-2; 10 nucleotides align to TRBD2. The J segment lost 6 bases and the V segment lost 5 bases, leaving 6 bases of the junction unmatched. Germline-derived CDR1 and CDR2 are GTSNPN and SVGIG (reference sequence). The CDR3 is 14 amino acids. The CDR3 DNA follows: TGTGCCTGGGCCAGCGGGGGGGCAGCCGGGGAGCTGTTTTTT. As protein: CAWASGGAAGELFF.

V is TRBV14 and J is TRBJ2-1; weak D call: TRBD1 (6 bases). Germline V lookup: CDR1 SGHDN, CDR2 FVKESK. There are 16 residues in the CDR3. The V gene lost 4 bases and the J gene lost 3 bases, with 16 bases spanning the gap. CDR3 protein: CASSPRGGSYYNEQFF. In nucleotides, the CDR3 is TGTGCCAGCAGCCCCAGGGGTGGGAGCTACTACAATGAGCAGTTCTTC. Combining the CDR3 with reference TRBV14 and TRBJ2-1 gives the whole variable domain EAGVTQFPSHSVIEKGQTVTLRCDPISGHDNLYWYRRVMGKEIKFLLHFVKESKQDESGMPNNRFLAERTGGTYSTLKVQPAELEDSGVYFCASSPRGGSYYNEQFFGPGTRLTVL.

The chain employs TRBV6-5 and TRBJ1-2; D unresolved. Germline CDR1 and CDR2: MNHEY and SVGAGI. The ends were cut back, 2 bases at V and 5 bases at J, with 18 bases in the middle. The CDR3 has 16 amino acids. CDR3 residues: CASSYLYSGLRYGYTF. DNA of the CDR3: TGTGCCAGCAGTTACCTCTATAGTGGACTGAGATATGGCTACACCTTC.